A selection of T cell receptor beta chains follows, all from one sample in a study of cytomegalovirus exposure and HLA in healthy donors. The method was immunoSEQ multiplex PCR; TCRdb's version includes in-frame clones alone and lacks a portion of them. The sample records tens of thousands of clones, around 95% being singletons. The sequenced material came from PBMCs. The receptors originated from a man between 18 and 35 years old in good health and CMV-seropositive. Both conserved end residues are trimmed from each CDR3.

v_call,cdr3_aa
TRBV5-5,ASSWAGYEQY
TRBV30,AWSGVTGNTIY
TRBV4-1,ASSQVSSESSYNEQF
TRBV4-2,ASSQDNGTPQY
TRBV5-1,ASSSHPDRPNTGELF
TRBV9,ASSVAGQGNYGYT
TRBV4-1,ASSQGIQGSYEQY
TRBV5-1,ASSTAQGPYEQY
TRBV5-1,ASSLRSSGGPGDYGYT
TRBV19,ASSRGQANTGELF
TRBV30,AWGLGPWSEQF
TRBV19,ASRSSSGNTIY
TRBV7-3,ASSLSRIFNTEAF
TRBV7-8,ASSLRGTGGYNEQF
TRBV20-1,SARKGNEQF